This paragraph covers one T cell receptor (beta chain) sequence. From germline, CDR1 is SGHRS and CDR2 YFSETQ. The V segment lost 1 base and the J segment 0 bases; nucleotides outside the gene matches: 7. The CDR3 totals 16 residues. The data are from a study of blood T cell repertoires in COVID-19. For the study at large: Samples came from the United States, Italy and Spain, spanning acute and convalescent COVID-19. The cDNA or gDNA used as material had been derived from T cells, B-cell-depleted T cells, or PBMCs.

Per the original data handling: It was from reference gene primer amplification that nucleated cell counts were estimated. Clones were sequenced by immunoSEQ multiplex PCR, and TCRdb holds only the in-frame ones, with some missing. Clone size and the V and J calls come from that table; the DNA yielded D and trimming. The table has over 250,000 clones, approximately 90% seen once; the top ten hold under 15%. Sequencing input: peripheral blood. This chain links TRBV5-1 with TRBJ2-7; 7 bases are shared with TRBD2. The sequence was obtained from a woman in her sixties with acute or convalescent COVID-19. The CDR3 is CASSLRGRALSYEQYF. CDR3 bases: TGCGCCAGCAGCTTGAGAGGGAGGGCCCTCTCCTACGAGCAGTACTTC.